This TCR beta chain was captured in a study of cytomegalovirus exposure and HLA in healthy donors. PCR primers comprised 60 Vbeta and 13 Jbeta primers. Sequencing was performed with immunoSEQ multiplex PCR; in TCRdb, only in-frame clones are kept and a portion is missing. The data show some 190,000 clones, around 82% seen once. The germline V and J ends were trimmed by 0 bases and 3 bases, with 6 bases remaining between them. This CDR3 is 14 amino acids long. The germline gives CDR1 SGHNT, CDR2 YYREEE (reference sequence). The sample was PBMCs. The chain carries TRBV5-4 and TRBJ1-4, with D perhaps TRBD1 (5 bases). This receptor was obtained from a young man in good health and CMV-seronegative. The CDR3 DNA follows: TGTGCCAGCAGCTTGGCAGGGTCTAATGAAAAACTGTTTTTT. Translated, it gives CASSLAGSNEKLFF.